Following are 17 T cell receptor beta chains from one sample sequenced in a study of OX40 agonist ivuxolimab in advanced cancers. Libraries were prepared by immunoSEQ multiplex PCR; TCRdb keeps only in-frame clonotypes and omits some of them. The data hold about 75,000 clones, with 90% observed a single time. Sample: CD4+ or CD8+ T cells sorted from blood, taken in a trial of the OX40 agonist ivuxolimab. Receptor source: an adult with an advanced solid tumor such as melanoma, head and neck, liver or kidney cancer.

The rearrangement uses TRBV7-8 and TRBJ1-1; 7 bases line up with TRBD1. Germline V gene sequence: CDR1 SGHVS, CDR2 FQNEAQ. The CDR3 extends over 15 amino acids. The V segment lost 5 bases and the J segment 2 bases; nucleotides outside the gene matches: 8. In DNA, the CDR3 is TGTGCCAGCAGCCCAGGACAGGTCCACAACACTGAAGCTTTCTTT. Protein product: CASSPGQVHNTEAFF.

This sequence joins TRBV5-4 and TRBJ2-3; TRBD2 aligns across 7 bases. The germline CDR1 and CDR2 sequences are SGHNT and YYREEE (reference sequence). The CDR3 runs 14 residues. The V segment lost 0 bases and the J segment 9 bases; nucleotides outside the gene matches: 7. CDR3 sequence (DNA): TGTGCCAGCAGCTTGGGGACTAGAGATAACACGCAGTATTTT. Encoded protein: CASSLGTRDNTQYF.

The CDR3 DNA reads as TGTGCCAGCAGTCAGGGACTGAAATACGAGCAGTACTTC. This encodes CASSQGLKYEQYF. This rearrangement joins TRBV6-5 to TRBJ2-7, with D perhaps TRBD2 (6 bases). Trimming removed 5 bases at V and 4 bases at J, with 12 bases between. The germline gives CDR1 MNHEY, CDR2 SVGAGI. The CDR3 extends over 13 amino acids.

This chain uses TRBV29-1 with TRBJ2-5, with 9 bases matching TRBD1. Trimming at V came to 8 bases and at J to 2 bases, leaving 6 bases not matched to a gene. Germline CDR1 reads SQVTM; CDR2 reads ANQGSEA. The length of the CDR3 is 13 residues. Written as DNA, the CDR3 is TGCAGCTTCAGGACAGGGGAACAAGAGACCCAGTACTTC. It specifies CSFRTGEQETQYF. The complete variable domain, with remaining parts taken from reference TRBV29-1 and TRBJ2-5, reads SAVISQKPSRDICQRGTSLTIQCQVDSQVTMMFWYRQQPGQSLTLIATANQGSEATYESGFVIDKFPISRPNLTFSTLTVSNMSPEDSSIYLCSFRTGEQETQYFGPGTRLLVL.

This sequence joins TRBV29-1 and TRBJ2-3; D not resolved. Trimming pared 3 bases from V and 0 bases from J, leaving 1 base between. The CDR3 loop spans 11 amino acids. CDR1 is SQVTM, CDR2 ANQGSEA, per germline. The CDR3 here is CSVESTDTQYF. The CDR3 nucleotides are TGCAGCGTTGAGAGCACAGATACGCAGTATTTT.

The chain employs TRBV7-9 and TRBJ2-6; D is ambiguous. The V gene lost 5 bases and the J gene lost 0 bases, with 11 bases spanning the gap. This CDR3 spans 16 amino acids. CDR1 and CDR2 (germline): SEHNR, FQNEAQ (reference sequence). As DNA, the CDR3 is TGTGCCAGCAGCCTAGATGGTTTCTCTGGGGCCAACGTCCTGACTTTC. Translated, it gives CASSLDGFSGANVLTF.

CDR3 DNA sequence: TGCGCCAGCAGCAGCGGGACAGGGGGCGGCTACACCTTC. Protein: CASSSGTGGGYTF. The genes are TRBV5-1 and TRBJ1-2, with 12 bases matching TRBD1. The CDR3 spans 13 residues. The J segment lost 8 bases and the V segment lost 4 bases, leaving 3 bases of the junction unmatched. Germline CDR1 and CDR2: SGHRS and YFSETQ.

The V and J genes are TRBV7-3 and TRBJ2-5, with TRBD1 matching over 7 bases. The V segment lost 5 bases and the J segment 2 bases; nucleotides outside the gene matches: 8. CDR1 and CDR2 (germline): SGHTA, FQGTGA. The CDR3 covers 15 residues. This chain's CDR3 is CASSPQGTVQETQYF. CDR3 DNA sequence: TGTGCCAGCAGCCCACAGGGGACGGTGCAAGAGACCCAGTACTTC.

V gene TRBV5-1 combines with J gene TRBJ2-2, with D possibly matching TRBD1 (5 bases). The germline V gene has CDR1 SGHRS and CDR2 YFSETQ. The CDR3 runs 15 residues. V was trimmed by 1 base and J by 0 bases, leaving 7 bases between them. The chain's CDR3 is CASSLPQANTGELFF. The CDR3 DNA reads as TGCGCCAGCAGCTTGCCACAGGCGAACACCGGGGAGCTGTTTTTT.

V is TRBV28 and J is TRBJ2-3, with 12 positions matching TRBD2. From germline, CDR1 is MDHEN and CDR2 SYDVKM. CDR3 length equals 18 residues. V lost 3 bases to trimming and J lost 2 bases; unmatched junction nucleotides: 9. The CDR3 protein is CASSFWLAGGRFTDTQYF. DNA for the CDR3: TGTGCCAGCAGTTTTTGGCTAGCGGGGGGGCGATTCACAGATACGCAGTATTTT. The full variable domain, in which reference TRBV28 and TRBJ2-3 provide the parts outside the CDR3, is DVKVTQSSRYLVKRTGEKVFLECVQDMDHENMFWYRQDPGLGLRLIYFSYDVKMKEKGDIPEGYSVSREKKERFSLILESASTNQTSMYLCASSFWLAGGRFTDTQYFGPGTRLTVL.

V is TRBV2 and J is TRBJ2-1; 9 bases map to TRBD1. CDR3 size: 15 residues. Germline CDR1 and CDR2: SNHLY and FYNNEI. V dropped 4 bases and J dropped 6; count of bases not matched to a gene: 7. The CDR3 loop is CASSAGQGRANEQFF. For the CDR3, the DNA is TGTGCCAGCAGTGCGGGACAGGGACGGGCCAATGAGCAGTTCTTC.

This clone was seen only once. This chain joins TRBV9 and TRBJ1-4; 9 nucleotides align to TRBD1. This CDR3 has 14 residues. The V segment lost 3 bases and the J segment 5 bases; nucleotides outside the gene matches: 2. Looked up from germline, CDR1 is SGDLS and CDR2 is YYNGEE. The CDR3: CASSDRGLNEKLFF. DNA of the CDR3: TGTGCCAGCAGCGACAGGGGGCTAAATGAAAAACTGTTTTTT.

V gene TRBV16 combines with J gene TRBJ1-2; D unresolved. This CDR3 has 15 amino acids. CDR1 is KGHSY and CDR2 is FQNENV in the germline V gene. V was cut by 1 base and J by 0 bases, with 9 bases left in between. The CDR3 DNA reads TGTGCCAGCAGCCAATTACTCCCAGCTAACTATGGCTACACCTTC. This translates into CASSQLLPANYGYTF.

The rearrangement links TRBV19 to TRBJ2-7; possibly TRBD2 for D (5 bases). V gave up 3 bases and J gave up 4 bases, with 13 bases separating them. Germline lookup yields CDR1 LNHDA and CDR2 SQIVND (reference sequence). The CDR3 extends over 14 amino acids. The CDR3 bases are TGTGCCAGTAGTATTGAACTAGAGTCTTACGAGCAGTACTTC. Its translation: CASSIELESYEQYF.

The CDR3 sequence: CASSLFGTTGGHYGYTF. The CDR3 DNA reads TGTGCCAGCAGTTTATTTGGGACGACAGGGGGCCACTATGGCTACACCTTC. V is TRBV27 and J is TRBJ1-2, with 10 bases matching TRBD1. This CDR3 has 17 amino acids. The germline V gene encodes CDR1 MNHEY and CDR2 SMNVEV (reference sequence). V lost 1 base, J lost 3 bases, and 8 bases stayed unmatched.

CDR3 in DNA: TGTGCCAGCAGCTGGACCCCGGGACAGGGGCTGGGAGAGACCCAGTACTTC. It translates to CASSWTPGQGLGETQYF. The chain has TRBV13 and TRBJ2-5, with 10 nucleotides matching TRBD1. V shed 4 bases and J 4 bases; nucleotides not matched to a gene: 12. Germline CDR1 and CDR2: PRHDT and FYEKMQ (reference sequence). This CDR3 contains 17 residues.

The J gene is TRBJ2-6, the V gene TRBV18, with D possibly matching TRBD1 (5 bases). Trimming stripped 3 bases from V and 0 bases from J, with 12 bases between. The CDR3 spans 17 residues. Per the germline V gene, CDR1 is KGHSH and CDR2 is LQKENI. The CDR3 nucleotides read TGTGCCAGCTCACCTACGACAGTGCGCTCTGGGGCCAACGTCCTGACTTTC. Amino acid sequence: CASSPTTVRSGANVLTF.